The 20 T cell receptor beta chains listed next were all sequenced from one sample in a study of technical replicates of blood from a few donors. Generated by immunoSEQ multiplex PCR, the TCRdb table keeps only in-frame clones and is missing some. Of some 76,000 clones listed, 95% to 98% are singletons. The sequenced material came from T cells isolated from PBMCs. The source of these receptors is a human donor in good health.

The V and J genes are TRBV7-9 and TRBJ2-3, with a weak D call TRBD1 (6 bases). V was cut by 2 bases and J by 3 bases, with 12 bases left in between. CDR1 is SEHNR, CDR2 FQNEAQ, per germline (reference sequence). The CDR3 has 15 amino acids. CDR3 sequence (DNA): TGTGCCAGCAGCTTAAACCAGGGGACGACAGATACGCAGTATTTT. It is translated as CASSLNQGTTDTQYF.

The gene calls are TRBV5-6 and TRBJ2-1; 11 nucleotides agree with TRBD2. Germline CDR1 and CDR2: SGHDT and YYEEEE. The CDR3 is 16 residues long. The ends lost 4 bases at V and 3 bases at J; junction bases unmatched: 6. In nucleotides, the CDR3 is TGTGCCAGCAGCGTCCGACTAGCGGGAATCTACAATGAGCAGTTCTTC. This sequence encodes CASSVRLAGIYNEQFF.

This chain uses TRBV27 with TRBJ2-3; D remains unclear. The germline V gene has CDR1 MNHEY and CDR2 SMNVEV (reference sequence). Trimming left V 1 base short and J 2 bases short, with 10 bases between. This CDR3 region has 15 residues. CDR3 amino acids: CASSLFDSSTDTQYF. For the CDR3, the DNA is TGTGCCAGCAGTTTATTCGACTCTTCCACAGATACGCAGTATTTT.

This clone was recorded once. The CDR3 coding sequence is TGTGCCAGCAGTGAAGGACAGGGCGGGCTCACAGATACGCAGTATTTT. Its translation is CASSEGQGGLTDTQYF. J is TRBJ2-3 and V is TRBV6-1; TRBD1 aligns across 7 bases. Trimming at V came to 1 base and at J to 2 bases, leaving 6 bases not matched to a gene. The CDR3 is made up of 16 amino acids. Germline-derived CDR1 and CDR2 are MNHNS and SASEGT.

The chain uses TRBV6-5 and TRBJ2-7; TRBD1 matches at 7 bases. Germline values: CDR1 MNHEY, CDR2 SVGAGI. The V and J ends lost 2 bases and 3 bases, in that order; junction bases with no gene match: 1. This CDR3 region has 13 residues. The DNA for the CDR3 is TGTGCCAGCAGTTACCGGGACAGCTACGAGCAGTACTTC. As protein: CASSYRDSYEQYF.

The CDR3 spells CASGLFSTDTQYF. As DNA, the CDR3 is TGTGCCAGCGGACTATTTAGCACAGATACGCAGTATTTT. V and J are TRBV6-6 and TRBJ2-3; D might be TRBD2 (6 bases). With 8 bases removed from V and 0 bases from J, the gap between germline ends came to 9 bases. Germline-derived CDR1 and CDR2 are MNHNY and SVGAGI (reference sequence). The CDR3 sequence is 13 residues long.

This chain joins TRBV6-6 and TRBJ2-5, with 8 bases lining up with TRBD1. J lost 6 bases, V lost 2 bases, and 8 bases had no gene match. The V gene's germline CDR1 is MNHNY and CDR2 SVGAGI (reference sequence). This CDR3 is 15 amino acids long. CDR3 in amino acids: CASSYRSGGEKTQYF. In DNA form, the CDR3 reads TGTGCCAGCAGTTACAGGTCAGGGGGCGAAAAGACCCAGTACTTC.

The chain carries TRBV10-3 and TRBJ1-1; 10 positions agree with TRBD1. V shed 4 bases and J 1 base; nucleotides not matched to a gene: 6. Germline CDR1 ENHRY, CDR2 SYGVKD. The CDR3 sequence is 16 residues long. The DNA of the CDR3 is TGTGCCATCAGTGCCACCGGGACAGGGGCGAACACTGAAGCTTTCTTT. Translated: CAISATGTGANTEAFF.

V is TRBV4-3 and J is TRBJ1-1, with D possibly TRBD1 on 5 matching bases. V was clipped by 2 bases and J by 5 bases, with 12 bases between them. CDR1 LGHNA and CDR2 YSLEER come from the germline V gene. The CDR3 contains 14 residues. The CDR3, as DNA: TGCGCCAGCAGCCAATATGGGGGGGGGACTGAAGCTTTCTTT. It is translated as CASSQYGGGTEAFF.

The chain couples TRBV10-3 to TRBJ1-1, with 8 positions matching TRBD1. This CDR3 is 14 amino acids long. CDR1 ENHRY and CDR2 SYGVKD come from the germline V gene. The ends lost 4 bases at V and 2 bases at J; junction bases unmatched: 3. The CDR3 loop is CAISATGVNTEAFF. The CDR3 DNA sequence: TGTGCCATCAGTGCGACAGGGGTCAACACTGAAGCTTTCTTT.

The chain uses TRBV6-6 and TRBJ1-2, with no clear D. The CDR3 loop spans 13 amino acids. The germline V gene encodes CDR1 MNHNY and CDR2 SVGAGI (reference sequence). The ends were cut back, 5 bases at V and 3 bases at J, with 10 bases in the middle. CDR3 in DNA: TGTGCCAGCAGTCCACAGACGGACTATGGCTACACCTTC. Its translation: CASSPQTDYGYTF.

J is TRBJ2-7 and V is TRBV29-1; tentatively, D is TRBD1 (5 bases). This CDR3 is 12 amino acids long. V dropped 1 base and J dropped 6 bases, with 10 bases sitting between them. Germline loops: CDR1 SQVTM, CDR2 ANQGSEA. In nucleotides, the CDR3 is TGCAGCGTTGAAGTAGGGGAAGGCGAGCAGTACTTC. Protein sequence: CSVEVGEGEQYF.

The chain carries TRBV27 and TRBJ2-2, with TRBD2 matching 7 bases. The length of the CDR3 is 16 residues. Germline CDR1 and CDR2: MNHEY and SMNVEV (reference sequence). The trim removed 5 bases at V and 7 bases at J, leaving 13 bases unmatched. The CDR3 spells CASSPSAGVYIGELFF. The CDR3 DNA reads as TGTGCCAGCAGTCCCTCGGCGGGAGTATATATCGGGGAGCTGTTTTTT.

The chain carries TRBV30 and TRBJ2-4; TRBD1 matches at 11 bases. The J segment lost 5 bases and the V segment lost 8 bases, leaving 2 bases of the junction unmatched. CDR3 length: 12 residues. Germline lookup yields CDR1 GTSNPN and CDR2 SVGIG (reference sequence). The CDR3 loop is CAGDRGENIQYF. In DNA form, the CDR3 reads TGTGCCGGGGACAGGGGGGAAAACATTCAGTACTTC.

V is TRBV19 and J is TRBJ2-3; 11 bases are shared with TRBD2. CDR3 length: 18 residues. Germline V CDR1 and CDR2: LNHDA, SQIVND (reference sequence). J lost 2 bases, V lost 4 bases, and 11 bases had no gene match. The chain's CDR3 is CASSTPVTSGSFTDTQYF. DNA for the CDR3: TGTGCCAGTAGTACCCCCGTCACTAGCGGGAGTTTCACAGATACGCAGTATTTT.

The V call is TRBV30, the J call TRBJ1-1; D not resolved. Per the germline V gene, CDR1 is GTSNPN and CDR2 is SVGIG (reference sequence). V was pared by 2 bases and J by 11 bases, with 15 bases between. CDR3 length: 12 amino acids. In DNA form, the CDR3 reads TGTGCCTGGAGTCTAGACGGACTTAGCGCTTTCTTT. This encodes CAWSLDGLSAFF.

The rearrangement uses TRBV5-1 and TRBJ1-2; a weak D match, TRBD1 (6 bases). Trimming left V 3 bases short and J 5 bases short, with 17 bases between. CDR1 is SGHRS, CDR2 YFSETQ, per germline. This CDR3 comprises 15 residues. CDR3: CASSWSLTGVYGYTF. The DNA for the CDR3 is TGCGCCAGCAGCTGGAGTTTGACAGGAGTTTATGGCTACACCTTC. Based on the CDR3 plus reference TRBV5-1 and TRBJ1-2, the full variable domain is KAGVTQTPRYLIKTRGQQVTLSCSPISGHRSVSWYQQTPGQGLQFLFEYFSETQRNKGNFPGRFSGRQFSNSRSEMNVSTLELGDSALYLCASSWSLTGVYGYTFGSGTRLTVV.

The chain uses TRBV11-2 and TRBJ2-7; D is uncertain. The CDR3 sequence is 13 residues long. Germline CDR1 and CDR2: SGHAT and FQNNGV. V lost 3 bases, J lost 6 bases, and 12 bases lay in between. For the CDR3, the DNA is TGTGCCAGCAGCTTTTTAGAAGTCGGCGAGCAGTACTTC. This sequence encodes CASSFLEVGEQYF.

V is TRBV4-1 and J is TRBJ1-3, with D perhaps TRBD1 (5 bases). V was clipped by 2 bases and J by 0 bases, with 8 bases between them. The germline CDR1 and CDR2 sequences are MGHRA and YSYEKL. This CDR3 spans 15 amino acids. This CDR3 is CASSQQGNSGNTIYF. As DNA, the CDR3 is TGCGCCAGCAGCCAACAGGGTAACTCTGGAAACACCATATATTTT.

The J gene is TRBJ1-2, the V gene TRBV9; D not certain. The V end was cut by 0 bases, the J end by 8 bases, with 8 bases between. CDR1 is SGDLS and CDR2 is YYNGEE in the germline V gene. The CDR3 sequence is 12 residues long. The CDR3 nucleotides are TGTGCCAGCAGCGTAGGAGGGTGGGGCTACACCTTC. Its protein product is CASSVGGWGYTF.